The sequence of this TCR beta chain was determined in a study of chemoradiotherapy in HPV16-positive cancers. Method: immunoSEQ multiplex PCR; TCRdb's copy keeps in-frame clones and lacks some. The repertoire holds tens of thousands of clones, with 88% as singletons. V lost 3 bases and J 0 bases, leaving 21 bases between the germline ends. The CDR3 is made up of 19 amino acids. The germline V gene has CDR1 MGHRA and CDR2 YSYEKL. J is TRBJ2-1 and V is TRBV4-1; TRBD2 might be the D (6 bases). The source material was blood, sampled from a patient who underwent chemoradiotherapy. The clonotype originates from a human donor with HPV-associated anogenital cancer. The CDR3 nucleotides read TGCGCCAGCAGCCATAGAGTTAGCGGTACCTTGAGCTCCTACAATGAGCAGTTCTTC. This gives the protein CASSHRVSGTLSSYNEQFF.